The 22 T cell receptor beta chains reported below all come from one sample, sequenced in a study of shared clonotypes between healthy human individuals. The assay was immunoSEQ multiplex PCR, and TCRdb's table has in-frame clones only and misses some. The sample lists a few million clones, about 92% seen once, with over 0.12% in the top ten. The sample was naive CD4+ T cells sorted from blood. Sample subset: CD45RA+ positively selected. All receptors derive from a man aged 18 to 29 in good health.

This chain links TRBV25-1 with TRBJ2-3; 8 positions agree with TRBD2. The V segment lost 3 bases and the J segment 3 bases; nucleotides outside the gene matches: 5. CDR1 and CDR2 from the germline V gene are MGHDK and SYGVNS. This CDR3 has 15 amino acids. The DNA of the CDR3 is TGTGCCAGCAGTGACCAACTAGCGGCGACAGATACGCAGTATTTT. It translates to CASSDQLAATDTQYF.

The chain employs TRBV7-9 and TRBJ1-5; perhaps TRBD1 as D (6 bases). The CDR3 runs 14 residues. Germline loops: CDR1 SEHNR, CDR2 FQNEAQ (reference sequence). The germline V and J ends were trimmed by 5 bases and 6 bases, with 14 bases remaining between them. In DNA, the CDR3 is TGTGCCAGCAGCCGGACCGAAGGGGGTCAGCCCCAGCATTTT. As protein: CASSRTEGGQPQHF. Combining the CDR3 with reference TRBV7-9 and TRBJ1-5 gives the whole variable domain DTGVSQNPRHKITKRGQNVTFRCDPISEHNRLYWYRQTLGQGPEFLTYFQNEAQLEKSRLLSDRFSAERPKGSFSTLEIQRTEQGDSAMYLCASSRTEGGQPQHFGDGTRLSIL.

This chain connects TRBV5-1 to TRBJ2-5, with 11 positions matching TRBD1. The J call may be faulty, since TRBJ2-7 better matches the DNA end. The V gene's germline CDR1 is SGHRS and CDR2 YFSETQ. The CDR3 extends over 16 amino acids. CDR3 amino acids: CASSWRRTGGPSEQYF. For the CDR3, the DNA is TGCGCCAGCAGCTGGAGACGGACAGGGGGCCCGAGCGAGCAGTACTTC.

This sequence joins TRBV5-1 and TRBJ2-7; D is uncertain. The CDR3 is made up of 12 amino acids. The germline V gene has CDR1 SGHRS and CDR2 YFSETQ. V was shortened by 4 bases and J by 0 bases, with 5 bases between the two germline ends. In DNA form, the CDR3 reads TGCGCCAGCAGCGATGACTCCTACGAGCAGTACTTC. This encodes CASSDDSYEQYF.

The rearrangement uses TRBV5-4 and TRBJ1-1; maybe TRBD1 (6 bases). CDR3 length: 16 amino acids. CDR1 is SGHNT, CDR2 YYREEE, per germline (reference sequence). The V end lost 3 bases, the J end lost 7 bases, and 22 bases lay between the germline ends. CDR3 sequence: CASSSPQGSYGGEAFF. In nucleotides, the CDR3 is TGTGCCAGCAGCTCGCCACAGGGCAGTTATGGCGGTGAAGCTTTCTTT.

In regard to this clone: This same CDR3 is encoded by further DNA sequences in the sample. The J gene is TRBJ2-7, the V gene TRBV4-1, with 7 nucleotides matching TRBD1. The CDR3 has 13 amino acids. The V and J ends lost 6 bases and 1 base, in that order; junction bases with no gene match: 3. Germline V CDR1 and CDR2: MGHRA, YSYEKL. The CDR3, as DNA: TGCGCCAGCAGTAGACAGGGATCCTACGAGCAGTACTTC. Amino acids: CASSRQGSYEQYF.

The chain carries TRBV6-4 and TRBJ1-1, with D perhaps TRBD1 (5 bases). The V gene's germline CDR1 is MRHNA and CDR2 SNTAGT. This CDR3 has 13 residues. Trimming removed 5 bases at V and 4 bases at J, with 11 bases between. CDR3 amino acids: CASSPQVGTEAFF. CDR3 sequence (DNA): TGTGCCAGCAGTCCACAGGTTGGCACTGAAGCTTTCTTT.

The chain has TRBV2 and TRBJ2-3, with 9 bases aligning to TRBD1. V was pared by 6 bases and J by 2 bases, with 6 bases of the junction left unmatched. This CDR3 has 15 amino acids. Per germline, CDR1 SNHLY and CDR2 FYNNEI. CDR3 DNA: TGTGCCAGCAGGCTGGGACAGGGCCTCACAGATACGCAGTATTTT. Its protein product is CASRLGQGLTDTQYF.

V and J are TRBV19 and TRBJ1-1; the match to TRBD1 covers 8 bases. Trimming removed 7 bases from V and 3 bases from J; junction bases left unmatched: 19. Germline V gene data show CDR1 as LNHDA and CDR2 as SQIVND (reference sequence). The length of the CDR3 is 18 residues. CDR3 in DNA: TGTGCCAGTACCCGCAATGGGGAGGGGACAGGATACTACACTGAAGCTTTCTTT. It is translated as CASTRNGEGTGYYTEAFF.

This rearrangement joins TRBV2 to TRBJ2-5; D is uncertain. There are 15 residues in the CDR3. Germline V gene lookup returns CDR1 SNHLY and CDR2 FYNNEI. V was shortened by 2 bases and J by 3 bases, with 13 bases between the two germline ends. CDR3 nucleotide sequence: TGTGCCAGCAGTGAACTAACGGCCGGAAAAGAGACCCAGTACTTC. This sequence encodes CASSELTAGKETQYF.

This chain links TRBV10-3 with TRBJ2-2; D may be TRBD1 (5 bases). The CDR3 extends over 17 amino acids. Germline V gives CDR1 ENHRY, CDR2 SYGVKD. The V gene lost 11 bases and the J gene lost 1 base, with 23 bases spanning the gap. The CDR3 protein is CAAGRVEDSLNTGELFF. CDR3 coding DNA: TGTGCCGCTGGACGGGTCGAAGACAGCCTGAACACCGGGGAGCTGTTTTTT.

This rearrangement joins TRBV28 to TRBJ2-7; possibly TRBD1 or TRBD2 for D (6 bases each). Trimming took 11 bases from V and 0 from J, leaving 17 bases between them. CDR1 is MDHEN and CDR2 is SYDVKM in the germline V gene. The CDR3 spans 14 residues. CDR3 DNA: TGTGCCTGCTTTGAGGGGGGCGCCTCCTACGAGCAGTACTTC. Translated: CACFEGGASYEQYF.

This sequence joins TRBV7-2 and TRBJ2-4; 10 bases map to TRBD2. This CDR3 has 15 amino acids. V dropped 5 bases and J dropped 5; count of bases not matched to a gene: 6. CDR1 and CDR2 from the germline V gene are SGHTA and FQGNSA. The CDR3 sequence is CASSTRLAGQNIQYF. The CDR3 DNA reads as TGTGCCAGCAGCACGCGACTAGCGGGCCAAAACATTCAGTACTTC.

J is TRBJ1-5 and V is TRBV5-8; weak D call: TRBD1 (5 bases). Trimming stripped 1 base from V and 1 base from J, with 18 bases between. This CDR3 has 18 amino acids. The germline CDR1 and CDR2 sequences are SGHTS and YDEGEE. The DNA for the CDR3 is TGTGCCAGCAGCTTGAGTTGGGGGGAAGGGGCGAGCAATCAGCCCCAGCATTTT. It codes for CASSLSWGEGASNQPQHF.

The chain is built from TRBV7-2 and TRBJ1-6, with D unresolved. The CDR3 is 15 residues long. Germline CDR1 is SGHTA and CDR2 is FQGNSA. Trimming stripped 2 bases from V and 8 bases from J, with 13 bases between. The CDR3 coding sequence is TGTGCCAGCAGCTTATTTCCGGGAGGGTATTCACCCCTCCACTTT. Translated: CASSLFPGGYSPLHF. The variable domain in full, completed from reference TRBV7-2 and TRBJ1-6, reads GAGVSQSPSNKVTEKGKDVELRCDPISGHTALYWYRQSLGQGLEFLIYFQGNSAPDKSGLPSDRFSAERTGGSVSTLTIQRTQQEDSAVYLCASSLFPGGYSPLHFGNGTRLTVT.

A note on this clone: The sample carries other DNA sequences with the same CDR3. The CDR3 region has the DNA TGTGCCAGCAGTCAGGGCACTGAAGCTTTCTTT. This translates into CASSQGTEAFF. The chain combines TRBV6-5 with TRBJ1-1; weak D call: TRBD1 (5 bases). CDR3 length: 11 amino acids. V shed 5 bases and J shed 4 bases, with 5 bases lying between them. Per the germline V gene, CDR1 is MNHEY and CDR2 is SVGAGI.

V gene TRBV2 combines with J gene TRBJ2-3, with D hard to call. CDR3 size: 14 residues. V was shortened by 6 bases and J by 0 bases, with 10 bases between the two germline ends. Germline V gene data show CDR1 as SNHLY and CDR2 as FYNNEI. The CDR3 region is CASSRTLSTDTQYF. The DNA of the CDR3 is TGTGCCAGCAGCCGGACCCTTAGCACAGATACGCAGTATTTT.

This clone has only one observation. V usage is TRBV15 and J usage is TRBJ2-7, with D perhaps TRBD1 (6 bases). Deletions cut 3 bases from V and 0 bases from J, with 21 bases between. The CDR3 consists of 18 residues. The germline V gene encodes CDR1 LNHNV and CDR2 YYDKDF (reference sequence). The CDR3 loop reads CATSSLFPDSASSYEQYF. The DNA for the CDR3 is TGTGCCACCAGCAGCCTATTCCCGGACAGCGCGAGCTCCTACGAGCAGTACTTC.

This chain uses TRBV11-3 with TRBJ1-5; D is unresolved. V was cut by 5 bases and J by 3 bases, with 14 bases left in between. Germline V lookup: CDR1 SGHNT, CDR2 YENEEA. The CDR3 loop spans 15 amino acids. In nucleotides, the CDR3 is TGTGCCAGCAGCCCCTGCGAGCCCTCCAATCAGCCCCAGCATTTT. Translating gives CASSPCEPSNQPQHF. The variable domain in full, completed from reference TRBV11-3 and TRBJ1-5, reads EAGVVQSPRYKIIEKKQPVAFWCNPISGHNTLYWYLQNLGQGPELLIRYENEEAVDDSQLPKDRFSAERLKGVDSTLKIQPAELGDSAVYLCASSPCEPSNQPQHFGDGTRLSIL.

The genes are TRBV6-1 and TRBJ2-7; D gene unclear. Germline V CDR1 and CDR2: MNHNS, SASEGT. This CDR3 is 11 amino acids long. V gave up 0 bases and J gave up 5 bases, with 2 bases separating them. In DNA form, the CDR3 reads TGTGCCAGCAGTGAAGCTAACGAGCAGTACTTC. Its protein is CASSEANEQYF.

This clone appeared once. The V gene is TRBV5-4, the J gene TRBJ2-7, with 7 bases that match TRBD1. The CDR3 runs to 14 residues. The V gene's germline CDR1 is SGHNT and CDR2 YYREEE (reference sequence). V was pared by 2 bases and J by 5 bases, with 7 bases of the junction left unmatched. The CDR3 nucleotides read TGTGCCAGCAGCTTCGGCGACAGGGTGAACGAGCAGTACTTC. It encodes CASSFGDRVNEQYF. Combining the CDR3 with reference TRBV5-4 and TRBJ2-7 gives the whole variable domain ETGVTQSPTHLIKTRGQQVTLRCSSQSGHNTVSWYQQALGQGPQFIFQYYREEENGRGNFPPRFSGLQFPNYSSELNVNALELDDSALYLCASSFGDRVNEQYFGPGTRLTVT.

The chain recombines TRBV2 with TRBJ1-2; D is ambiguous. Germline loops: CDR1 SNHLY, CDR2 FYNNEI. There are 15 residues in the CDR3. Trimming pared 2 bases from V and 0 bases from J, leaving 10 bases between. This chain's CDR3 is CASSEMVTTNYGYTF. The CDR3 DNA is TGTGCCAGCAGTGAAATGGTCACAACTAACTATGGCTACACCTTC.